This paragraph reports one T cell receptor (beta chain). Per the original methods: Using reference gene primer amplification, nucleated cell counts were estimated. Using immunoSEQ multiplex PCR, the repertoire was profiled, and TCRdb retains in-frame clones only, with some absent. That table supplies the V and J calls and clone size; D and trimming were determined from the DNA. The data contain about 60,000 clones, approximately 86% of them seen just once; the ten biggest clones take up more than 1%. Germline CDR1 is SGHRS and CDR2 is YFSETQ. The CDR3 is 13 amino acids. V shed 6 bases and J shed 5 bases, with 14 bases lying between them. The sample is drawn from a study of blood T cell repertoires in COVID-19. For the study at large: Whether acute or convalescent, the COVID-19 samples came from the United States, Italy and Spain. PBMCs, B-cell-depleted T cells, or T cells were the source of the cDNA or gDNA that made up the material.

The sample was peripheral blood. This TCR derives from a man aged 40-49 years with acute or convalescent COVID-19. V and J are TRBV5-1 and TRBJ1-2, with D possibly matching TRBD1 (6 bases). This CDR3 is CASTSGARYGYTF. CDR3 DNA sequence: TGCGCCAGCACTTCAGGGGCTCGTTATGGCTACACCTTC.